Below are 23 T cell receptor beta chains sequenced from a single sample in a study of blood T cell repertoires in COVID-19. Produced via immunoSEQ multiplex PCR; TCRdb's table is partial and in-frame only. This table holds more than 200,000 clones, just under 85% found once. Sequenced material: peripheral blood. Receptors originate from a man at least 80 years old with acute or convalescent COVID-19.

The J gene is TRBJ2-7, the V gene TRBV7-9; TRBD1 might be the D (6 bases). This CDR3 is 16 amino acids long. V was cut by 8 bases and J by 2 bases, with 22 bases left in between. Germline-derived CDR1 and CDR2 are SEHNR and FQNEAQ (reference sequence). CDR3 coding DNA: TGTGCCAGCGGGAAGTTTGCCGGGACAAAACCCTACGAGCAGTACTTC. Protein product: CASGKFAGTKPYEQYF.

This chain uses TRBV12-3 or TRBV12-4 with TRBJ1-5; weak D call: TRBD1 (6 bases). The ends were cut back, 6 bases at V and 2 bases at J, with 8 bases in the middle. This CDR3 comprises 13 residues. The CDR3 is CASRNRGNQPQHF. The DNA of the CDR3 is TGTGCCAGCAGAAACAGGGGCAATCAGCCCCAGCATTTT.

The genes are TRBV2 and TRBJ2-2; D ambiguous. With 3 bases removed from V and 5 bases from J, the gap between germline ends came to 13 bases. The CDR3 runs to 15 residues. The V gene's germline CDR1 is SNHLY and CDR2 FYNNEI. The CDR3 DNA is TGTGCCAGCAGTGAGGAGCTCCTGAAGACCGGGGAGCTGTTTTTT. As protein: CASSEELLKTGELFF.

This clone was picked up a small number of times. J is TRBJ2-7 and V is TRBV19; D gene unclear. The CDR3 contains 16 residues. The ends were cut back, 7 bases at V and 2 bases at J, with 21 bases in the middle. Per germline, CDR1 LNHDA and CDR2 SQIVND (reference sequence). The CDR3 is CASIPPFGQTPYEQYF. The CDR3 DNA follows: TGTGCCAGTATCCCCCCCTTTGGGCAGACCCCCTACGAGCAGTACTTC.

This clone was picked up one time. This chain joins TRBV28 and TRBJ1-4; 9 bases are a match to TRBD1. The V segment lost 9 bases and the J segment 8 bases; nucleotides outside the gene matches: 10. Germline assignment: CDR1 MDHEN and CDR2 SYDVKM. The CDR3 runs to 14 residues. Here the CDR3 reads CASRRDRVGEKLFF. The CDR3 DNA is TGTGCCAGTAGGAGGGACAGGGTAGGGGAAAAACTGTTTTTT.

Written as DNA, the CDR3 is TGTGCCAGCTCACCGAGACTAGCGGGGGATCCCTACGAGCAGTACTTC. This gives the protein CASSPRLAGDPYEQYF. The chain uses TRBV18 and TRBJ2-7; 12 nucleotides agree with TRBD2. J gave up 2 bases and V 3 bases, and 5 bases lay outside the gene matches. The CDR3 spans 16 residues. Looked up from germline, CDR1 is KGHSH and CDR2 is LQKENI.

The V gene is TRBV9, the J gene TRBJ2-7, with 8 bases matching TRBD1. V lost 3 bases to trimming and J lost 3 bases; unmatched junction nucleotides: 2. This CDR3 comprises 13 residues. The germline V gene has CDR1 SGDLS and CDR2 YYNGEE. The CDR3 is CASSADRDYEQYF. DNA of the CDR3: TGTGCCAGCAGCGCGGACAGGGACTACGAGCAGTACTTC.

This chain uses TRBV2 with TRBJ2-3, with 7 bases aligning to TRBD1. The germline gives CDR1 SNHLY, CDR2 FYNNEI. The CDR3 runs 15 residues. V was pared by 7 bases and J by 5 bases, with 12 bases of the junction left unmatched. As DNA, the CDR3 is TGTGCCAGCAAGTGGGGAGACAGGGCTGGAGATACGCAGTATTTT. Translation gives CASKWGDRAGDTQYF.

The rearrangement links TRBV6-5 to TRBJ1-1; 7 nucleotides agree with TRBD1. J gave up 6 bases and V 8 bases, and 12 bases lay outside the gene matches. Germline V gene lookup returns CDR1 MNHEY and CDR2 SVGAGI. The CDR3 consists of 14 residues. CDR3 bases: TGTGCCAGCCGCCGAGAACAGGGGAGCGCTGAAGCTTTCTTT. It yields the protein CASRREQGSAEAFF.

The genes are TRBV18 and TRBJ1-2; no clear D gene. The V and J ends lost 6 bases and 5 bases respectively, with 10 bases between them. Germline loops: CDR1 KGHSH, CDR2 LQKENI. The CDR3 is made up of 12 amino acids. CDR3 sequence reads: CASSPKRYGYTF. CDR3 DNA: TGTGCCAGCTCCCCCAAGAGGTATGGCTACACCTTC. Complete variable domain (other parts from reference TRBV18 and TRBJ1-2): NAGVMQNPRHLVRRRGQEARLRCSPMKGHSHVYWYRQLPEEGLKFMVYLQKENIIDESGMPKERFSAEFPKEGPSILRIQQVVRGDSAAYFCASSPKRYGYTFGSGTRLTVV.

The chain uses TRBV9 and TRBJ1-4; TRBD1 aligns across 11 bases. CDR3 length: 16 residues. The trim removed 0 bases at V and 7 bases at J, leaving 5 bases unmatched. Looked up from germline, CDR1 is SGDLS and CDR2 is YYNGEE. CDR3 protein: CASSVGTGTGGEKLFF. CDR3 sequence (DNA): TGTGCCAGCAGCGTAGGGACCGGGACAGGGGGTGAAAAACTGTTTTTT.

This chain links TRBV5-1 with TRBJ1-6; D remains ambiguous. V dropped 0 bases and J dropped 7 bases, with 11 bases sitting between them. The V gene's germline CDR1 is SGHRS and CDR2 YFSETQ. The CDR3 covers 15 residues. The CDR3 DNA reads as TGCGCCAGCAGCTTGGAGCTGATCTCAAATTCACCCCTCCACTTT. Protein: CASSLELISNSPLHF.

CDR3 protein: CASSPPGRAQPQHF. In DNA form, the CDR3 reads TGTGCCAGCTCACCACCGGGCAGGGCCCAGCCCCAGCATTTT. The J gene is TRBJ1-5, the V gene TRBV18; tentative D call: TRBD1 (5 bases). The CDR3 extends over 14 amino acids. Per the germline V gene, CDR1 is KGHSH and CDR2 is LQKENI. Trimming stripped 0 bases from V and 7 bases from J, with 10 bases between.

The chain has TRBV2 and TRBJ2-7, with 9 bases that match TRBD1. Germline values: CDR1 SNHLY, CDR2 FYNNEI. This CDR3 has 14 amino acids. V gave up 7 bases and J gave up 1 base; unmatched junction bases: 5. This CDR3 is CASNPGQGSYEQYF. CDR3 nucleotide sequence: TGTGCCAGCAACCCGGGACAGGGTTCCTACGAGCAGTACTTC.

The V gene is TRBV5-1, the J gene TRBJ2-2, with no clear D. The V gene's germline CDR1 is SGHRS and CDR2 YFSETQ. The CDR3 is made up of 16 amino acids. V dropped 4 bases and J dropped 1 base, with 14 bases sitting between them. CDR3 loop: CASSPLTKLNTGELFF. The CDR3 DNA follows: TGCGCCAGCAGCCCCCTTACGAAGCTGAACACCGGGGAGCTGTTTTTT.

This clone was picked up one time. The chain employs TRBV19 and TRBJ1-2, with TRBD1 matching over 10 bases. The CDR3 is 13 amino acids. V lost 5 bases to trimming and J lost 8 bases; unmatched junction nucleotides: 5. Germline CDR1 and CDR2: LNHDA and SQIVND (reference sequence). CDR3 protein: CASSFGQGVGYTF. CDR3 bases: TGTGCCAGTAGTTTCGGACAGGGGGTCGGCTACACCTTC.

CDR3 residues: CASSLGQGITEAFF. The DNA of the CDR3 is TGTGCCAGCAGCCTGGGACAGGGGATCACTGAAGCTTTCTTT. The rearrangement joins TRBV3-1 (or the pseudogene TRBV3-2) to TRBJ1-1; 10 positions agree with TRBD1. CDR3 length: 14 amino acids. J was trimmed by 4 bases and V by 4 bases; bases with no gene match: 3. Per germline, CDR1 LGHDT and CDR2 YNNKEL (reference sequence).

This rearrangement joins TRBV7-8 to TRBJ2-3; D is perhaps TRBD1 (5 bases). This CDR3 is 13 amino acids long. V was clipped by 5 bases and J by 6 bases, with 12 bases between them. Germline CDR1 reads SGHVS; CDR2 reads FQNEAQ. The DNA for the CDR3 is TGTGCCAGCAGCCGACAGTCAGCGGATACGCAGTATTTT. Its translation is CASSRQSADTQYF. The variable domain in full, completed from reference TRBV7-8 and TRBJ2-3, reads GAGVSQSPRYKVAKRGQDVALRCDPISGHVSLFWYQQALGQGPEFLTYFQNEAQLDKSGLPSDRFFAERPEGSVSTLKIQRTQQEDSAVYLCASSRQSADTQYFGPGTRLTVL.

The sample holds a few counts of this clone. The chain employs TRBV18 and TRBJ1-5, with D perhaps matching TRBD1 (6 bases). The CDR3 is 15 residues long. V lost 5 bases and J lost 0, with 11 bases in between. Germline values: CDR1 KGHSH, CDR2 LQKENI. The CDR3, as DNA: TGTGCCAGCTCAGCAGGGGCGGATAGCAATCAGCCCCAGCATTTT. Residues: CASSAGADSNQPQHF.

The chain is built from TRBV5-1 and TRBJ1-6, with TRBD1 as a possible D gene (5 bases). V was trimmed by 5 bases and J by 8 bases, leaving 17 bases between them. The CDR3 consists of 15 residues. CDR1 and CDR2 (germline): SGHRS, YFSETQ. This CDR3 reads CASRFDDSYYSPLHF. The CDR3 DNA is TGCGCCAGCAGGTTCGATGACAGCTACTATTCACCCCTCCACTTT.

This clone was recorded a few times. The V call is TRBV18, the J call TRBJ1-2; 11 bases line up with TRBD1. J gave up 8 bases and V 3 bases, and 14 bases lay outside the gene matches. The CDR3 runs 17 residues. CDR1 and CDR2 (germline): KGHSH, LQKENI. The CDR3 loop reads CASSPIPGQGASEGYTF. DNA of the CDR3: TGTGCCAGCTCACCGATTCCAGGACAGGGGGCGTCGGAAGGCTACACCTTC.

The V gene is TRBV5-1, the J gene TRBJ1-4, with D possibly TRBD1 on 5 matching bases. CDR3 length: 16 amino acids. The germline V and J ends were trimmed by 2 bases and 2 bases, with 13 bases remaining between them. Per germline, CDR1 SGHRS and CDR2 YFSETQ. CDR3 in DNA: TGCGCCAGCAGCTTATCAGGGAGGAGGACTAATGAAAAACTGTTTTTT. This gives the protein CASSLSGRRTNEKLFF.

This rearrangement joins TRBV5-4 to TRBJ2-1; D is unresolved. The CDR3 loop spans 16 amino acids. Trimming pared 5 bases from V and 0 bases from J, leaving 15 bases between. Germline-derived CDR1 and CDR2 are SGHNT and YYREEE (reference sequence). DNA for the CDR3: TGTGCCAGCAGACCGGGTTGGGTAAGCTCCTACAATGAGCAGTTCTTC. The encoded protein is CASRPGWVSSYNEQFF.